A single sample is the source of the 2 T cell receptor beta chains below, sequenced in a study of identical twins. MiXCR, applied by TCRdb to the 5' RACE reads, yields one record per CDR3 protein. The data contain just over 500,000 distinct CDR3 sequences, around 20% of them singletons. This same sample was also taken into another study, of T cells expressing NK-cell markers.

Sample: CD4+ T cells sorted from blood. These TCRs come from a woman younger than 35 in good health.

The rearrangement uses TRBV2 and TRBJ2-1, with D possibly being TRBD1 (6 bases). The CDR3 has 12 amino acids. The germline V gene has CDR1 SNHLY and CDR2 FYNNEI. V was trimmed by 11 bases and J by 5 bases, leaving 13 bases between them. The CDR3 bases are TGTGCCCTCGGGCCAGGGGACAATGAGCAGTTCTTC. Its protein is CALGPGDNEQFF.

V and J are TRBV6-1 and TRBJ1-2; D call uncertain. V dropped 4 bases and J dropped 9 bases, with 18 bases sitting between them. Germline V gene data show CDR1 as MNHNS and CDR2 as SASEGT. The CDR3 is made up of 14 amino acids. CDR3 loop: CASSVDPSMGSYTF. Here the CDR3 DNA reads TGTGCCAGCAGTGTAGATCCTTCCATGGGCAGCTACACCTTC.